The present T cell receptor (beta chain) was sequenced within a study of blood T cell repertoires in COVID-19. About the study: The origin of the acute and convalescent COVID-19 samples was the United States, Italy and Spain. PBMCs, B-cell-depleted T cells, or T cells were the source of the cDNA or gDNA that made up the material.

The germline CDR1 and CDR2 sequences are SGHRS and YFSETQ. The CDR3 totals 16 residues. J gave up 8 bases and V 2 bases, and 10 bases lay outside the gene matches. The method was immunoSEQ multiplex PCR; TCRdb's version includes in-frame clones alone and lacks a portion of them. The data contain about 87,000 clones, about 83% of them seen just once; the ten biggest clones take up 2% to 2.5%. Sequenced input: peripheral blood. This clonotype was obtained from a woman aged 70-85 years with acute or convalescent COVID-19. The gene calls are TRBV5-1 and TRBJ1-4; the match to TRBD1 covers 9 bases. CDR3: CASSFRPTGGKEKLFF. The CDR3 DNA reads as TGCGCCAGCAGCTTCAGGCCAACAGGGGGCAAGGAAAAACTGTTTTTT.